These 23 T cell receptor beta chains were sequenced from one sample in a study of spatial heterogeneity in lung cancer. A single record per CDR3 protein comes from TCRdb applying MiXCR to the 5' RACE reads. Here the sample spans 40,000 to 50,000 distinct CDR3 sequences, roughly a tenth being singletons. Time point meaning: blood at routine non-recurrence follow-up after resection. Source: PBMCs, taken at follow-up. The receptors were gathered from a female donor with early-stage non-small cell lung cancer.

The genes are TRBV7-9 and TRBJ1-2; D gene unclear. This CDR3 is built from 13 residues. The V and J ends lost 3 bases and 4 bases respectively, with 9 bases between them. The germline gives CDR1 SEHNR, CDR2 FQNEAQ (reference sequence). The CDR3 region has the DNA TGTGCCAGCAGCTTGGGGAGTTCCTATGGCTACACCTTC. Protein: CASSLGSSYGYTF.

The chain combines TRBV20-1 with TRBJ2-3, with D perhaps matching TRBD1 or TRBD2 (6 bases each). The CDR3 length is 14 residues. The V gene lost 3 bases and the J gene lost 4 bases, with 14 bases spanning the gap. Germline CDR1 is DFQATT and CDR2 is SNEGSKA (reference sequence). CDR3 in amino acids: CSASGGYLADTQYF. The CDR3 bases are TGCAGTGCTAGCGGGGGCTACCTCGCAGATACGCAGTATTTT.

Many counts were recorded for this clonotype. The chain employs TRBV29-1 and TRBJ1-1; 9 bases match TRBD1. V lost 7 bases and J lost 4; bases outside the gene matches: 10. The germline V gene has CDR1 SQVTM and CDR2 ANQGSEA. This CDR3 region has 14 residues. CDR3 coding DNA: TGCAGCGCCTCGGGACAGGGCGGCGGCACTGAAGCTTTCTTT. Translating it yields CSASGQGGGTEAFF. The whole variable domain, remainder taken from reference TRBV29-1 and TRBJ1-1, is SAVISQKPSRDICQRGTSLTIQCQVDSQVTMMFWYRQQPGQSLTLIATANQGSEATYESGFVIDKFPISRPNLTFSTLTVSNMSPEDSSIYLCSASGQGGGTEAFFGQGTRLTVV.

In its sample, this clonotype was seen many times. This chain links TRBV3-1 with TRBJ2-1; TRBD2 matches 10 bases. Unmatched junction bases numbered 8, after V lost 4 bases and J lost 5 bases. The germline V gene encodes CDR1 LGHDT and CDR2 YNNKEL (reference sequence). This CDR3 region has 16 residues. CDR3 sequence (DNA): TGTGCCAGCAGCCCGCTAGCGGGGGCCCCGGACAATGAGCAGTTCTTC. It encodes CASSPLAGAPDNEQFF.

This clonotype was counted at least ten times. The genes are TRBV20-1 and TRBJ2-5; 8 nucleotides align to TRBD2. Unmatched junction bases numbered 8, after V lost 5 bases and J lost 9 bases. In germline, CDR1 is DFQATT, CDR2 SNEGSKA (reference sequence). The CDR3 runs 12 residues. The CDR3 sequence is CSAGGLVGAQYF. The CDR3 DNA reads as TGCAGTGCTGGGGGACTAGTTGGGGCCCAGTACTTC.

This clonotype was observed many times. The chain is built from TRBV5-1 and TRBJ1-2, with TRBD1 matching over 9 bases. This CDR3 comprises 14 residues. In germline, CDR1 is SGHRS, CDR2 YFSETQ. The J segment lost 8 bases and the V segment lost 0 bases, leaving 5 bases of the junction unmatched. The CDR3 nucleotides are TGCGCCAGCAGCTTGGGCGGACAGGGGCGAGGCTACACCTTC. Residues: CASSLGGQGRGYTF.

This clonotype occurred a few times. The rearrangement links TRBV27 to TRBJ2-1, with D hard to call. This CDR3 has 14 residues. CDR1 and CDR2 (germline): MNHEY, SMNVEV (reference sequence). V was trimmed by 1 base and J by 0 bases, leaving 4 bases between them. Written as DNA, the CDR3 is TGTGCCAGCAGTTTATTCAACTCCTACAATGAGCAGTTCTTC. Protein sequence: CASSLFNSYNEQFF.

This clonotype was recorded many times. This chain connects TRBV29-1 to TRBJ1-1; 7 bases are a match to TRBD1. V shed 7 bases, J shed 4 bases, and the junction held 9 bases outside the gene matches. CDR3 length equals 13 residues. CDR1 and CDR2 (germline): SQVTM, ANQGSEA. CDR3 protein: CSAGEGQTTEAFF. CDR3 nucleotides: TGCAGCGCTGGCGAGGGACAGACCACTGAAGCTTTCTTT. Full variable domain (remainder filled in from reference TRBV29-1 and TRBJ1-1): SAVISQKPSRDICQRGTSLTIQCQVDSQVTMMFWYRQQPGQSLTLIATANQGSEATYESGFVIDKFPISRPNLTFSTLTVSNMSPEDSSIYLCSAGEGQTTEAFFGQGTRLTVV.

In this sample, this clonotype turned up many times. The chain couples TRBV29-1 to TRBJ1-2; D remains ambiguous. The germline V gene encodes CDR1 SQVTM and CDR2 ANQGSEA. The V and J ends lost 2 bases and 3 bases respectively, with 16 bases between them. This CDR3 is built from 15 residues. The CDR3, as DNA: TGCAGCGTTGAACTCGCGACGACGATGGACTATGGCTACACCTTC. It is translated as CSVELATTMDYGYTF.

This clonotype was seen a handful of times. This chain uses TRBV5-5 with TRBJ2-1, with 7 bases lining up with TRBD2. The length of the CDR3 is 17 residues. CDR1 is SGHKS, CDR2 YYEKEE, per germline (reference sequence). Trimming took 1 base from V and 5 from J; bases not matched to a gene: 12. The CDR3 reads CASSLSALASRHNEQFF. The CDR3 nucleotides read TGTGCCAGCAGCTTGAGCGCACTAGCGAGCCGGCACAATGAGCAGTTCTTC.

This chain links TRBV4-3 with TRBJ2-4, with 7 bases lining up with TRBD1. CDR1 LGHNA and CDR2 YSLEER come from the germline V gene. CDR3 length: 16 residues. Trimming cost V 1 base and J 2 bases; bases outside gene matches: 5. DNA for the CDR3: TGCGCCAGCAGCCAAGCGGGACAGTTATCCAAAAACATTCAGTACTTC. Translating it yields CASSQAGQLSKNIQYF.

This clonotype was observed at least ten times. This sequence joins TRBV2 and TRBJ2-7; D unclear. V dropped 4 bases and J dropped 2 bases, with 9 bases sitting between them. Germline loops: CDR1 SNHLY, CDR2 FYNNEI. This CDR3 has 13 amino acids. The CDR3 bases are TGTGCCAGCAGTGGTGCCAGAGCCTACGAGCAGTACTTC. The encoded protein is CASSGARAYEQYF. The whole variable domain, filled in from reference TRBV2 and TRBJ2-7, reads EPEVTQTPSHQVTQMGQEVILRCVPISNHLYFYWYRQILGQKVEFLVSFYNNEISEKSEIFDDQFSVERPDGSNFTLKIRSTKLEDSAMYFCASSGARAYEQYFGPGTRLTVT.

This clonotype was observed at least ten times. The V call is TRBV5-6, the J call TRBJ1-1, with no clear D. V dropped 0 bases and J dropped 2 bases, with 2 bases sitting between them. This CDR3 spans 12 amino acids. CDR1 is SGHDT, CDR2 YYEEEE, per germline. CDR3 region: CASSLDNTEAFF. In nucleotides, the CDR3 is TGTGCCAGCAGCTTGGACAACACTGAAGCTTTCTTT.

This clonotype has a count of ten or more. The V and J genes are TRBV6-5 and TRBJ1-2; D is unresolved. The CDR3 runs to 13 residues. Germline V lookup: CDR1 MNHEY, CDR2 SVGAGI. V gave up 7 bases and J gave up 8 bases, with 17 bases separating them. CDR3 sequence: CASTQDVYSGYTF. The CDR3 DNA is TGTGCCAGCACGCAGGACGTCTATAGCGGCTACACCTTC.

This clonotype occurred many times. This chain joins TRBV11-2 and TRBJ1-4, with D possibly TRBD1 on 6 matching bases. Deletions cut 5 bases from V and 13 bases from J, with 26 bases between. The CDR3 consists of 16 residues. Germline V gene lookup returns CDR1 SGHAT and CDR2 FQNNGV. The DNA of the CDR3 is TGTGCCAGCAGCCCTACCCCCTACGGACAGTCCCCGACACTGTTTTTT. As protein: CASSPTPYGQSPTLFF.

This clonotype has just a few counts. The chain uses TRBV20-1 and TRBJ1-2; 10 bases fit TRBD1. This CDR3 is 14 amino acids long. Germline lookup yields CDR1 DFQATT and CDR2 SNEGSKA (reference sequence). Germline trimming cut 6 bases from V and 4 bases from J; bases unmatched to any gene: 8. Here the CDR3 reads CSAPGQGFPYGYTF. The CDR3 DNA follows: TGCAGTGCCCCGGGACAGGGGTTTCCCTATGGCTACACCTTC.

This clonotype was seen a handful of times. The gene calls are TRBV3-1 and TRBJ2-1; TRBD2 aligns across 8 bases. The germline CDR1 and CDR2 sequences are LGHDT and YNNKEL (reference sequence). CDR3 length equals 16 residues. V shed 0 bases and J 4 bases; nucleotides not matched to a gene: 5. CDR3 amino acids: CASSQDPSGRYNEQFF. CDR3 in DNA: TGTGCCAGCAGCCAAGACCCTAGCGGGCGGTACAATGAGCAGTTCTTC.

Ten or more counts support this clonotype. This sequence joins TRBV7-2 and TRBJ2-7; tentatively, D is TRBD2 (6 bases). The CDR3 has 15 amino acids. Germline V gives CDR1 SGHTA, CDR2 FQGNSA. The V end lost 2 bases, the J end lost 4 bases, and 15 bases lay between the germline ends. The DNA of the CDR3 is TGTGCCAGCAGCTTATACGGGGGAGAGATGTACGAGCAGTACTTC. Amino acids: CASSLYGGEMYEQYF.

As for this clonotype: A much larger clonotype is one base distant, so this may be a read error. This CDR3 fails to terminate in the conserved phenylalanine or tryptophan, so it likely reflects a read error. The chain combines TRBV3-1 with TRBJ2-5; D is unclear. The germline V gene has CDR1 LGHDT and CDR2 YNNKEL (reference sequence). This CDR3 has 15 residues. Trimming left V 3 bases short and J 3 bases short, with 14 bases between. The CDR3 coding sequence is TGTGCCAGCAGCCATTGGAACTTTCAGGAAGAGACCCAGTACTCC. It encodes CASSHWNFQEETQYS.

This chain joins TRBV7-6 and TRBJ2-3, with TRBD2 identical over 8 bases. With 5 bases clipped from V and 6 bases from J, the junction kept 7 bases outside the gene matches. The CDR3 loop spans 14 amino acids. CDR1 SGHVS and CDR2 FNYEAQ come from the germline V gene. The CDR3 loop is CASSNSGGVDTQYF. CDR3 DNA sequence: TGTGCCAGCAGCAACAGCGGGGGTGTGGATACGCAGTATTTT.

The chain has TRBV5-1 and TRBJ1-2; no definite D call. Trimming took 0 bases from V and 6 from J, leaving 6 bases between them. The CDR3 is 12 amino acids. CDR1 and CDR2 (germline): SGHRS, YFSETQ. For the CDR3, the DNA is TGCGCCAGCAGCTTGGGCGGGAATGGCTACACCTTC. Translating gives CASSLGGNGYTF.

V and J are TRBV5-6 and TRBJ2-1, with D perhaps TRBD1 (5 bases). V was cut by 4 bases and J by 5 bases, with 10 bases left in between. The CDR3 has 13 residues. Germline V gene sequence: CDR1 SGHDT, CDR2 YYEEEE. This CDR3 is CASSPTENNEQFF. CDR3 nucleotide sequence: TGTGCCAGCAGCCCGACAGAGAACAATGAGCAGTTCTTC.

This clonotype was observed many times. The rearrangement joins TRBV7-8 to TRBJ2-3, with D perhaps matching TRBD1 (5 bases). Trimming stripped 3 bases from V and 2 bases from J, with 6 bases between. CDR1 and CDR2 from the germline V gene are SGHVS and FQNEAQ. This CDR3 is 13 amino acids long. DNA for the CDR3: TGTGCCAGCAGCTTCAGGGTCACAGATACGCAGTATTTT. Residues: CASSFRVTDTQYF.